These 14 T cell receptor beta chains came from one sample sequenced in a study of T cells after yellow fever vaccination. TCRdb passed the 5' RACE reads through MiXCR, listing each CDR3 protein once. The profile shows roughly 520,000 distinct CDR3 sequences, about a fifth of them singletons. The sequences come from PBMCs, collected roughly 20 days after the first yellow fever vaccination. These receptors all come from a man aged 18-30 years who received the YFV17D yellow fever vaccine.

This clonotype has at least ten counts. CDR3 sequence (DNA): TGTGCCAGCAGCTTTTCAGCGGGGGGGCCAAATACGCAGTATTTT. It yields the protein CASSFSAGGPNTQYF. The chain joins TRBV7-6 to TRBJ2-3; 10 positions agree with TRBD2. J lost 7 bases, V lost 3 bases, and 7 bases had no gene match. The CDR3 totals 15 residues. The germline V gene has CDR1 SGHVS and CDR2 FNYEAQ.

This clonotype was detected only a few times. This chain connects TRBV10-2 to TRBJ2-7; 12 nucleotides align to TRBD1. With 7 bases clipped from V and 7 bases from J, the junction kept 8 bases outside the gene matches. CDR1 WSHSY and CDR2 SAAADI come from the germline V gene. This CDR3 spans 14 amino acids. The CDR3 spells CASTAGTGGVEQYF. CDR3 nucleotides: TGCGCCAGCACCGCCGGGACAGGGGGCGTGGAGCAGTACTTC.

The chain joins TRBV10-2 to TRBJ2-7; 10 bases align to TRBD2. The V segment lost 6 bases and the J segment 0 bases; nucleotides outside the gene matches: 5. Looked up from germline, CDR1 is WSHSY and CDR2 is SAAADI. The CDR3 length is 15 residues. Here the CDR3 DNA reads TGCGCCAGCAGCAAACTAGCGGGGAGCTCCTACGAGCAGTACTTC. Translating it yields CASSKLAGSSYEQYF.

The V gene is TRBV7-3, the J gene TRBJ2-3; 8 bases fit TRBD1. The length of the CDR3 is 14 residues. Germline V lookup: CDR1 SGHTA, CDR2 FQGTGA. Trimming removed 5 bases from V and 4 bases from J; junction bases left unmatched: 5. The CDR3 nucleotides are TGTGCCAGCAGCCCCGGACAGGGCCCAGATACGCAGTATTTT. Protein product: CASSPGQGPDTQYF. Drawing the rest from reference TRBV7-3 and TRBJ2-3, the complete variable domain is GAGVSQTPSNKVTEKGKYVELRCDPISGHTALYWYRQSLGQGPEFLIYFQGTGAADDSGLPNDRFFAVRPEGSVSTLKIQRTERGDSAVYLCASSPGQGPDTQYFGPGTRLTVL.

The chain joins TRBV4-2 to TRBJ1-2; 7 nucleotides align to TRBD1. This CDR3 has 16 amino acids. Trimming cost V 0 bases and J 4 bases; bases outside gene matches: 8. The germline gives CDR1 LGHNA, CDR2 YNFKEQ. The CDR3 sequence is CASSQDLRGDSYGYTF. CDR3 coding DNA: TGTGCCAGCAGCCAAGATTTGCGGGGGGACAGCTATGGCTACACCTTC.

The gene calls are TRBV5-1 and TRBJ2-7, with no clear D. The V gene's germline CDR1 is SGHRS and CDR2 YFSETQ. The CDR3 has 15 amino acids. Trimming took off 4 bases at V and 4 bases at J, with 18 bases between the two ends. CDR3 in amino acids: CASSLGLPGRYEQYV. The CDR3, as DNA: TGCGCCAGCAGCCTGGGCCTTCCAGGTCGATACGAGCAGTACGTC.

This clonotype was observed a single time. The gene calls are TRBV7-2 and TRBJ2-2; tentatively, D is TRBD1 or TRBD2 (7 bases each). This CDR3 spans 17 amino acids. The germline V gene has CDR1 SGHTA and CDR2 FQGNSA. V gave up 4 bases and J gave up 4 bases, with 19 bases separating them. The CDR3 DNA reads TGTGCCAGCAGCTCAGGGGGGGGACCAGGGGGCACCGGGGAGCTGTTTTTT. It codes for CASSSGGGPGGTGELFF. The variable domain in full, completed from reference TRBV7-2 and TRBJ2-2, reads GAGVSQSPSNKVTEKGKDVELRCDPISGHTALYWYRQSLGQGLEFLIYFQGNSAPDKSGLPSDRFSAERTGGSVSTLTIQRTQQEDSAVYLCASSSGGGPGGTGELFFGEGSRLTVL.

The genes are TRBV4-3 and TRBJ1-6; no reliable D call. CDR3 size: 13 residues. V shed 4 bases and J shed 7 bases, with 8 bases lying between them. Germline V lookup: CDR1 LGHNA, CDR2 YSLEER. CDR3 DNA sequence: TGCGCCAGCAGCCTTAAACAGAATTCACCCCTCCACTTT. Its protein is CASSLKQNSPLHF.

This clonotype was counted between two and nine times. The rearrangement links TRBV6-1 to TRBJ2-5; D may correspond to TRBD1 or TRBD2 (5 bases each). CDR3 length: 17 amino acids. Per the germline V gene, CDR1 is MNHNS and CDR2 is SASEGT. Trimming shortened V by 6 bases and J by 4 bases, and 24 bases separated the two germline ends. The CDR3 DNA sequence: TGTGCCAGCAGACGACAGCCCGCTGAGGGGTTCCGAGAGACCCAGTACTTC. This translates into CASRRQPAEGFRETQYF.

The V and J genes are TRBV3-1 and TRBJ2-4; the D is unclear. In germline, CDR1 is LGHDT, CDR2 YNNKEL (reference sequence). V gave up 1 base and J gave up 6 bases, with 7 bases separating them. The CDR3 has 13 amino acids. In DNA form, the CDR3 reads TGTGCCAGCAGCCAAGGCAGGCGAAACATTCAGTACTTC. It is translated as CASSQGRRNIQYF. Filled out from reference TRBV3-1 and TRBJ2-4, the complete variable domain reads DTAVSQTPKYLVTQMGNDKSIKCEQNLGHDTMYWYKQDSKKFLKIMFSYNNKELIINETVPNRFSPKSPDKAHLNLHINSLELGDSAVYFCASSQGRRNIQYFGAGTRLSVL.

In this sample, this clonotype turned up a few times. V gene TRBV10-3 combines with J gene TRBJ2-3; D gene uncertain. Germline CDR1 reads ENHRY; CDR2 reads SYGVKD. The ends were cut back, 2 bases at V and 0 bases at J, with 6 bases in the middle. The length of the CDR3 is 14 residues. The CDR3 bases are TGTGCCATCAGTGAGGGGCCTAGCACAGATACGCAGTATTTT. Translation: CAISEGPSTDTQYF.

The V call is TRBV12-3 or TRBV12-4, the J call TRBJ2-7, with 7 positions matching TRBD1. The CDR3 consists of 13 residues. V lost 3 bases to trimming and J lost 7 bases; unmatched junction nucleotides: 6. The CDR3 is CASSFEAGGEQYV. The CDR3 DNA reads TGTGCCAGCAGTTTTGAGGCAGGGGGTGAGCAGTACGTC.

This clonotype was observed a few times. J is TRBJ2-1 and V is TRBV4-3; D is ambiguous. V lost 1 base to trimming and J lost 0 bases, with 7 bases between them. Germline V lookup: CDR1 LGHNA, CDR2 YSLEER. The CDR3 has 15 residues. The CDR3 DNA follows: TGCGCCAGCAGCCAAGGATCGAGCTCCTACAATGAGCAGTTCTTC. It encodes CASSQGSSSYNEQFF.

This clonotype showed up just a few times. The chain couples TRBV20-1 to TRBJ2-1; D gene ambiguous. Between the trimmed V and J ends, which lost 0 bases and 2 bases, there was a span of 5 bases. CDR1 DFQATT and CDR2 SNEGSKA come from the germline V gene (reference sequence). The CDR3 has 13 residues. CDR3 DNA: TGCAGTGCTAGAGAAATAACCTACAATGAGCAGTTCTTC. Amino acid sequence: CSAREITYNEQFF.